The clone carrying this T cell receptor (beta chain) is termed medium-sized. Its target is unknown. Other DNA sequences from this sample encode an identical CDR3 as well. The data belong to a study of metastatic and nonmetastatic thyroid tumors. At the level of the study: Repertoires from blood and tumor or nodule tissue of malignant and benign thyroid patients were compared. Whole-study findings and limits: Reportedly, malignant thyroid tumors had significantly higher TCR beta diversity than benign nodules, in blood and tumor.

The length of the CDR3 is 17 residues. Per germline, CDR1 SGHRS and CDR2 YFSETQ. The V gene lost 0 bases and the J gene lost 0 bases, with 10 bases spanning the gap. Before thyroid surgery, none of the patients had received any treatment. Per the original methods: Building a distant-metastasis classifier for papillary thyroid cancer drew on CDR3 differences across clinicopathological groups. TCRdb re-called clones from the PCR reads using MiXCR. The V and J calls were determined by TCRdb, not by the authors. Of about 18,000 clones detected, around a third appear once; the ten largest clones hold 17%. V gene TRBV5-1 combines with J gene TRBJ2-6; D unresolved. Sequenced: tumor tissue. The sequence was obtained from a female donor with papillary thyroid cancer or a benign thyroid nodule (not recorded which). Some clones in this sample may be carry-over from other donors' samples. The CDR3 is CASSLVAAYSGANVLTF. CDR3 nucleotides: TGCGCCAGCAGCTTGGTGGCAGCGTACTCTGGGGCCAACGTCCTGACTTTC.